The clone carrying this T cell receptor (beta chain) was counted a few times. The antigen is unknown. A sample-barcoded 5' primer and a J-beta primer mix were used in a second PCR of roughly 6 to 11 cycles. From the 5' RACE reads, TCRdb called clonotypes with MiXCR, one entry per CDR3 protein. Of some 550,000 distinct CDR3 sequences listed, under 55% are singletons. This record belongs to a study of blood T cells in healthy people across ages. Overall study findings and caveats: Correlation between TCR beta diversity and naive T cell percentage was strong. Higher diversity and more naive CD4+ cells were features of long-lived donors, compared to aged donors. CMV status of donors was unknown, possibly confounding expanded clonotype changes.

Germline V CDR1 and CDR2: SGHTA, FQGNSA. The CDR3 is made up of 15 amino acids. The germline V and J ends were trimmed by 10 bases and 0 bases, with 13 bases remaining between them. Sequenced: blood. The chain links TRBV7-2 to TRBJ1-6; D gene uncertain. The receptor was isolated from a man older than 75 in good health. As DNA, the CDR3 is TGTGCCACCAGAGCGTTAGGCTCCTATAATTCACCCCTCCACTTT. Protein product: CATRALGSYNSPLHF.